Listed below are T cell receptor beta chains from one sample, sequenced in a study of shared clonotypes between healthy human individuals. Measured with immunoSEQ multiplex PCR; TCRdb has only the in-frame clones, and not every one. The sample lists 2 million to 2.5 million clones; around 95% were seen once. Input material: naive CD4+ T cells sorted from blood. Receptor source: a man aged 18 to 29 in good health. Each CDR3 is given with its conserved first and last residue. D genes are given only for firm matches. A row's size may be missing; if present it is once, few, many or a size class.

clone_size: NA
d_call: TRBD2
v_call: TRBV7-2
j_call: TRBJ2-7
cdr3_aa: CASSQGAGVTYEQYF
cdr3_nt: TGTGCCAGCAGCCAGGGTGCGGGAGTCACCTACGAGCAGTACTTC

clone_size: NA
d_call: NA
v_call: TRBV21-1
j_call: TRBJ2-7
cdr3_aa: CASSKAPRSQGGATDYEQYF
cdr3_nt: TGTGCCAGCAGCAAAGCGCCTCGTTCGCAGGGAGGGGCAACGGACTACGAGCAGTACTTC

clone_size: NA
d_call: NA
v_call: TRBV7-9
j_call: TRBJ2-1
cdr3_aa: CASSLDLYNEQFF
cdr3_nt: TGTGCCAGCAGCTTAGACCTGTACAATGAGCAGTTCTTC

clone_size: NA
d_call: TRBD1
v_call: TRBV7-9
j_call: TRBJ2-7
cdr3_aa: CASSRTGVIYEQYF
cdr3_nt: TGTGCCAGCAGCCGCACAGGGGTTATCTACGAGCAGTACTTC

clone_size: NA
d_call: TRBD2
v_call: TRBV6-6
j_call: TRBJ2-2
cdr3_aa: CASSTSGRGTGELFF
cdr3_nt: TGTGCCAGCAGCACTAGCGGGAGAGGCACCGGGGAGCTGTTTTTT

clone_size: NA
d_call: NA
v_call: TRBV7-7
j_call: TRBJ2-2
cdr3_aa: CASTIGPIDTGELFF
cdr3_nt: TGTGCTAGCACCATAGGGCCGATTGACACCGGGGAGCTGTTTTTT

clone_size: NA
d_call: NA
v_call: TRBV4-3
j_call: TRBJ2-1
cdr3_aa: CASSRVSGDEQFF
cdr3_nt: TGCGCCAGCAGCCGGGTTTCGGGAGATGAGCAGTTCTTC

clone_size: NA
d_call: TRBD2
v_call: TRBV11-1
j_call: TRBJ2-7
cdr3_aa: CASSPRTSGTHEQYF
cdr3_nt: TGTGCCAGCAGCCCCAGGACTAGCGGGACCCACGAGCAGTACTTC

clone_size: NA
d_call: NA
v_call: TRBV18
j_call: TRBJ2-5
cdr3_aa: CASSLFQETQYF
cdr3_nt: TGTGCCAGCTCCCTATTCCAAGAGACCCAGTACTTC

clone_size: NA
d_call: TRBD2
v_call: TRBV4-2
j_call: TRBJ2-1
cdr3_aa: CASSPSGGRYNEQFF
cdr3_nt: TGTGCCAGCAGCCCCAGCGGGGGGCGCTACAATGAGCAGTTCTTC

clone_size: once
d_call: TRBD1
v_call: TRBV5-1
j_call: TRBJ1-5
cdr3_aa: CASSLFTSPGGRIEGNQPQHF
cdr3_nt: TGCGCCAGCAGCTTGTTCACGTCCCCAGGGGGTCGGATCGAGGGCAATCAGCCCCAGCATTTT

clone_size: once
d_call: TRBD2
v_call: TRBV5-6
j_call: TRBJ2-1
cdr3_aa: CASSLESGGAYYNEQFF
cdr3_nt: TGTGCCAGCAGCTTGGAAAGCGGGGGGGCGTATTACAATGAGCAGTTCTTC

clone_size: NA
d_call: TRBD2
v_call: TRBV5-4
j_call: TRBJ2-1
cdr3_aa: CASSLQLAGGYNEQFF
cdr3_nt: TGTGCCAGCAGCTTGCAACTAGCGGGAGGGTACAATGAGCAGTTCTTC

clone_size: NA
d_call: TRBD1
v_call: TRBV7-9
j_call: TRBJ2-1
cdr3_aa: CASTDDRANEQFF
cdr3_nt: TGTGCCAGCACTGATGACAGGGCGAATGAGCAGTTCTTC

clone_size: NA
d_call: NA
v_call: TRBV9
j_call: TRBJ1-1
cdr3_aa: CASSVKANTEAFF
cdr3_nt: TGTGCCAGCAGCGTAAAGGCGAACACTGAAGCTTTCTTT

clone_size: NA
d_call: NA
v_call: TRBV4-1
j_call: TRBJ2-1
cdr3_aa: CASSQDPTVFSYNEQFF
cdr3_nt: TGCGCCAGCAGCCAAGACCCTACTGTATTCTCCTACAATGAGCAGTTCTTC

clone_size: NA
d_call: TRBD1
v_call: TRBV5-8
j_call: TRBJ1-6
cdr3_aa: CASEKKDRGGNSPLHF
cdr3_nt: TGTGCCAGCGAAAAAAAGGACAGGGGGGGGAATTCACCCCTCCACTTT

clone_size: NA
d_call: TRBD1
v_call: TRBV13
j_call: TRBJ1-6
cdr3_aa: CASSLRDSLLALHF
cdr3_nt: TGTGCCAGCAGCTTACGGGACAGCCTTTTGGCCCTCCACTTT

clone_size: NA
d_call: NA
v_call: TRBV27
j_call: TRBJ2-3
cdr3_aa: CASSLWATQSTDTQYF
cdr3_nt: TGTGCCAGCAGTTTATGGGCTACCCAAAGCACAGATACGCAGTATTTT

clone_size: NA
d_call: NA
v_call: TRBV11-2
j_call: TRBJ1-2
cdr3_aa: CASSLGGYGYTF
cdr3_nt: TGTGCCAGCAGCTTAGGGGGATATGGCTACACCTTC

clone_size: NA
d_call: TRBD1
v_call: TRBV2
j_call: TRBJ1-2
cdr3_aa: CASSEWDRGWNYGYTF
cdr3_nt: TGTGCCAGCAGTGAATGGGACAGGGGGTGGAACTATGGCTACACCTTC

clone_size: NA
d_call: NA
v_call: TRBV7-2
j_call: TRBJ2-2
cdr3_aa: CASSPQNTGELFF
cdr3_nt: TGTGCCAGCAGTCCTCAGAACACCGGGGAGCTGTTTTTT

clone_size: NA
d_call: NA
v_call: TRBV5-8
j_call: TRBJ1-4
cdr3_aa: CASSLQGVATNEKLFF
cdr3_nt: TGTGCCAGCAGCTTGCAAGGGGTTGCAACTAATGAAAAACTGTTTTTT

clone_size: NA
d_call: NA
v_call: TRBV28
j_call: TRBJ1-1
cdr3_aa: CASGGDTEAFF
cdr3_nt: TGTGCCAGCGGGGGGGACACTGAAGCTTTCTTT

clone_size: NA
d_call: NA
v_call: TRBV2
j_call: TRBJ2-3
cdr3_aa: CASSVGGTTDTQYF
cdr3_nt: TGTGCCAGCAGCGTTGGCGGGACTACAGATACGCAGTATTTT

clone_size: NA
d_call: NA
v_call: TRBV12-2
j_call: TRBJ1-6
cdr3_aa: CASRLRLVQGQNSPLHF
cdr3_nt: TGTGCAAGTCGCTTACGCCTGGTACAGGGGCAAAATTCACCCCTCCACTTT

clone_size: NA
d_call: TRBD2
v_call: TRBV2
j_call: TRBJ2-2
cdr3_aa: CASESGGSNTGELFF
cdr3_nt: TGTGCCAGCGAATCGGGGGGATCGAACACCGGGGAGCTGTTTTTT

clone_size: NA
d_call: TRBD2
v_call: TRBV7-8
j_call: TRBJ2-7
cdr3_aa: CASSLAIGGACEQYF
cdr3_nt: TGTGCCAGCAGCTTAGCTATCGGGGGGGCTTGTGAGCAGTACTTC

clone_size: NA
d_call: TRBD2
v_call: TRBV4-2
j_call: TRBJ2-7
cdr3_aa: CASSQERASGASEQYF
cdr3_nt: TGTGCCAGCAGCCAAGAAAGGGCTAGCGGGGCTTCCGAGCAGTACTTC

clone_size: NA
d_call: NA
v_call: TRBV30
j_call: TRBJ1-4
cdr3_aa: CAWSNEKLFF
cdr3_nt: TGTGCCTGGAGTAACGAAAAACTGTTTTTT

clone_size: NA
d_call: NA
v_call: TRBV4-1
j_call: TRBJ1-5
cdr3_aa: CASSPSGFQPQHF
cdr3_nt: TGCGCCAGCAGCCCCTCAGGGTTTCAGCCCCAGCATTTT

clone_size: NA
d_call: NA
v_call: TRBV28
j_call: TRBJ1-5
cdr3_aa: CASMGGDGNQPQHF
cdr3_nt: TGTGCCAGCATGGGAGGGGATGGCAATCAGCCCCAGCATTTT

clone_size: NA
d_call: TRBD1
v_call: TRBV18
j_call: TRBJ1-5
cdr3_aa: CASSPGQGGNQPQHF
cdr3_nt: TGTGCCAGCTCACCAGGACAGGGAGGCAATCAGCCCCAGCATTTT

clone_size: NA
d_call: TRBD1
v_call: TRBV5-1
j_call: TRBJ2-6
cdr3_aa: CASSLKGTGSSGANVLTF
cdr3_nt: TGCGCCAGCAGCTTGAAAGGGACAGGGAGCTCTGGGGCCAACGTCCTGACTTTC

clone_size: NA
d_call: NA
v_call: TRBV9
j_call: TRBJ2-2
cdr3_aa: CASSVASGTWGSITGELFF
cdr3_nt: TGTGCCAGCAGCGTAGCGTCCGGGACATGGGGGAGTATCACCGGGGAGCTGTTTTTT

clone_size: once
d_call: NA
v_call: TRBV6-5
j_call: TRBJ2-2
cdr3_aa: CASSYTSPNTGELFF
cdr3_nt: TGTGCCAGCAGTTACACGTCTCCGAACACCGGGGAGCTGTTTTTT

clone_size: NA
d_call: NA
v_call: TRBV5-1
j_call: TRBJ2-3
cdr3_aa: CASSLGPQGRTDTQYF
cdr3_nt: TGCGCCAGCAGCTTGGGGCCCCAGGGCAGGACAGATACGCAGTATTTT

clone_size: NA
d_call: TRBD2
v_call: TRBV7-9
j_call: TRBJ2-5
cdr3_aa: CASSLWGEGTQETQYF
cdr3_nt: TGTGCCAGCAGCTTATGGGGGGAGGGGACCCAAGAGACCCAGTACTTC

clone_size: NA
d_call: NA
v_call: TRBV4-1
j_call: TRBJ1-4
cdr3_aa: CASSLNSGLRGKLFF
cdr3_nt: TGCGCCAGCAGCCTAAATTCGGGCCTGAGAGGAAAACTGTTTTTT

clone_size: few
d_call: NA
v_call: TRBV29-1
j_call: TRBJ2-5
cdr3_aa: CSVGSGRGQETQYF
cdr3_nt: TGCAGCGTTGGATCAGGGAGGGGGCAAGAGACCCAGTACTTC

clone_size: NA
d_call: TRBD1
v_call: TRBV27
j_call: TRBJ1-6
cdr3_aa: CASSPDRGMNSPLHF
cdr3_nt: TGTGCCAGCAGTCCAGACAGGGGTATGAATTCACCCCTCCACTTT

clone_size: NA
d_call: NA
v_call: TRBV28
j_call: TRBJ1-2
cdr3_aa: CASSPQSYGYTF
cdr3_nt: TGTGCCAGCAGTCCACAGTCTTATGGCTACACCTTC

clone_size: NA
d_call: TRBD1
v_call: TRBV2
j_call: TRBJ1-2
cdr3_aa: CASSVDRDYGYTF
cdr3_nt: TGTGCCAGCAGTGTAGACAGGGACTATGGCTACACCTTC

clone_size: NA
d_call: TRBD1
v_call: TRBV9
j_call: TRBJ1-3
cdr3_aa: CASSPQTGVGNTIYF
cdr3_nt: TGTGCCAGCAGCCCTCAGACAGGGGTGGGAAACACCATATATTTT

clone_size: once
d_call: NA
v_call: TRBV29-1
j_call: TRBJ2-7
cdr3_aa: CSSRAGSSEQYF
cdr3_nt: TGCAGCTCACGAGCAGGGAGCAGCGAGCAGTACTTC

clone_size: NA
d_call: NA
v_call: TRBV6-6
j_call: TRBJ2-2
cdr3_aa: CASRRTAGELFF
cdr3_nt: TGTGCCAGCAGAAGGACAGCCGGGGAGCTGTTTTTT

clone_size: NA
d_call: NA
v_call: TRBV11-2
j_call: TRBJ2-5
cdr3_aa: CASSPRGETQYF
cdr3_nt: TGTGCCAGCAGCCCCCGGGGTGAGACCCAGTACTTC

clone_size: NA
d_call: NA
v_call: TRBV7-3
j_call: TRBJ1-1
cdr3_aa: CASRTGTEMNTEAFF
cdr3_nt: TGTGCCAGCAGGACCGGGACGGAAATGAACACTGAAGCTTTCTTT

clone_size: NA
d_call: NA
v_call: TRBV6-8
j_call: TRBJ2-7
cdr3_aa: CARQHNMGGGVGYEQYF
cdr3_nt: TGTGCCAGGCAGCATAATATGGGAGGGGGGGTAGGGTACGAGCAGTACTTC

clone_size: NA
d_call: NA
v_call: TRBV11-2
j_call: TRBJ2-3
cdr3_aa: CASSPTLMDHRMQYF
cdr3_nt: TGTGCCAGCAGCCCAACCCTCATGGACCATAGGATGCAGTATTTT

clone_size: NA
d_call: NA
v_call: TRBV27
j_call: TRBJ2-7
cdr3_aa: CARPVRPYEQYF
cdr3_nt: TGTGCCAGACCGGTCCGACCCTACGAGCAGTACTTC

clone_size: NA
d_call: NA
v_call: TRBV4-2
j_call: TRBJ2-7
cdr3_aa: CASSQDLVAAYEQYF
cdr3_nt: TGTGCCAGCAGCCAAGATTTGGTCGCCGCCTACGAGCAGTACTTC

clone_size: NA
d_call: NA
v_call: TRBV19
j_call: TRBJ2-7
cdr3_aa: CASSNWGPTYEQYF
cdr3_nt: TGTGCCAGTAGTAATTGGGGCCCAACCTACGAGCAGTACTTC

clone_size: NA
d_call: NA
v_call: TRBV6-1
j_call: TRBJ1-5
cdr3_aa: CASRLRGGIDQPQHF
cdr3_nt: TGTGCCAGCAGGCTTAGAGGGGGAATAGATCAGCCCCAGCATTTT